This TCR beta chain was identified during a study of a mutant IDH1 vaccine in newly diagnosed glioma. Study-wide context: Treatment recipients were about 60% male and around 38% female, and their mean age was 40.4 years.

This CDR3 has 14 amino acids. V lost 0 bases to trimming and J lost 5 bases, with 11 bases between them. The germline gives CDR1 SNHLY, CDR2 FYNNEI. Time point: week 47, end of study. Vaccine doses each comprised 300 ug of mutant IDH1 20-mer peptide, with topical imiquimod. Sequenced by immunoSEQ multiplex PCR; TCRdb stores in-frame clones only, minus some. The sample carries tens of thousands of clones, around nine tenths recorded once. Concerning this clone: No antigen is known for it.

This specimen consisted of PBMCs, obtained from a glioma patient whose treatment included an IDH1 peptide vaccine. The chain carries TRBV2 and TRBJ2-7, with D unclear. The TCR comes from a woman aged 25 to 39 with glioma. CDR3: CASSEALAVHEQYF. CDR3 coding DNA: TGTGCCAGCAGTGAAGCGCTGGCCGTCCACGAGCAGTACTTC.